Each of the 5 T cell receptor beta chains below was sequenced from the same sample in a study of a mutant IDH1 vaccine in newly diagnosed glioma. Indicated time point: week 5, during vaccination. In the vaccine, a single dose held 300 ug of the mutant IDH1 20-mer peptide, along with topical imiquimod. Data came from immunoSEQ multiplex PCR; TCRdb stores just in-frame clones and leaves some out. This sample has around 56,000 clones, with approximately 80% found just once. These TCRs' antigens remain unknown. Sequencing used PBMCs, obtained from a glioma patient whose treatment included an IDH1 peptide vaccine. These TCRs come from a young woman with glioma. Some clones in this sample may be carry-over from other donors' samples.

The chain has TRBV11-2 and TRBJ2-1; TRBD2 matches 11 bases. Trimming removed 3 bases from V and 7 bases from J; junction bases left unmatched: 8. This CDR3 comprises 16 residues. Germline CDR1 and CDR2: SGHAT and FQNNGV. CDR3 sequence (DNA): TGTGCCAGCAGCTTCCCGACTAGCGGGGTTAGTAATGAGCAGTTCTTC. Its protein product is CASSFPTSGVSNEQFF.

The chain carries TRBV15 and TRBJ1-3; D is unresolved. The germline V gene encodes CDR1 LNHNV and CDR2 YYDKDF (reference sequence). This CDR3 has 12 amino acids. V lost 4 bases and J 2 bases, leaving 3 bases between the germline ends. The CDR3 DNA is TGTGCCACCAGCAACGCTGGAAACACCATATATTTT. The encoded protein is CATSNAGNTIYF.

A remark on this clone: Other DNA sequences of this sample code for an identical CDR3. The chain joins TRBV7-9 to TRBJ1-2, with TRBD1 matching 10 bases. The CDR3 runs 15 residues. Germline CDR1 SEHNR, CDR2 FQNEAQ (reference sequence). The junction had 1 base not matched to a gene; V was cut back by 1 base and J by 2 bases. Here the CDR3 DNA reads TGTGCCAGCAGCTTAGGGACAGGGGGAAACTATGGCTACACCTTC. Translated, it gives CASSLGTGGNYGYTF.

The chain employs TRBV6-6 and TRBJ2-2; the D is unclear. The germline CDR1 and CDR2 sequences are MNHNY and SVGAGI (reference sequence). CDR3 length equals 12 residues. V was clipped by 2 bases and J by 7 bases, with 5 bases between them. CDR3 in DNA: TGTGCCAGCAGTTACCCACTCGGGGAGCTGTTTTTT. This encodes CASSYPLGELFF.

The rearrangement uses TRBV5-1 and TRBJ2-5; 8 positions match TRBD2. Germline CDR1 and CDR2: SGHRS and YFSETQ. V shed 3 bases, J shed 5 bases, and the junction held 6 bases outside the gene matches. This CDR3 spans 14 amino acids. CDR3 sequence (DNA): TGCGCCAGCAGCTCCGGGGGGGGCGTGGAGACCCAGTACTTC. Residues: CASSSGGGVETQYF.